This T cell receptor (beta chain) stems from a study of T and B cells in COVID-19 patients. Turning to the study itself: Most recovered patients had mild to moderate COVID-19 treated as outpatients. At median age approximately 30 years, recovered patients were younger than active-infection patients at approximately 70.

The germline V gene has CDR1 SGHDT and CDR2 YYEEEE. This CDR3 has 15 residues. Trimming stripped 0 bases from V and 2 bases from J, with 12 bases between. TRB rearrangements were amplified by multiplex PCR with BIOMED2 TRB-A/B primers. TCRdb independently ran MiXCR on the multiplex PCR reads; one entry per CDR3 protein. This repertoire shows 7,000 or so distinct CDR3 sequences, over 25% found once; its top ten account for 20% to 30%. TRB was amplified from around 250-500 ng of blood genomic DNA. The V and J genes are TRBV5-6 and TRBJ2-7, with D maybe TRBD1 (6 bases). The sequencing sample was made of blood. The receptor comes from a human donor who had recovered from COVID-19. The CDR3: CASSLGGTSAYEQYV. The CDR3 bases are TGTGCCAGCAGCTTGGGGGGGACATCAGCCTACGAGCAGTACGTC.